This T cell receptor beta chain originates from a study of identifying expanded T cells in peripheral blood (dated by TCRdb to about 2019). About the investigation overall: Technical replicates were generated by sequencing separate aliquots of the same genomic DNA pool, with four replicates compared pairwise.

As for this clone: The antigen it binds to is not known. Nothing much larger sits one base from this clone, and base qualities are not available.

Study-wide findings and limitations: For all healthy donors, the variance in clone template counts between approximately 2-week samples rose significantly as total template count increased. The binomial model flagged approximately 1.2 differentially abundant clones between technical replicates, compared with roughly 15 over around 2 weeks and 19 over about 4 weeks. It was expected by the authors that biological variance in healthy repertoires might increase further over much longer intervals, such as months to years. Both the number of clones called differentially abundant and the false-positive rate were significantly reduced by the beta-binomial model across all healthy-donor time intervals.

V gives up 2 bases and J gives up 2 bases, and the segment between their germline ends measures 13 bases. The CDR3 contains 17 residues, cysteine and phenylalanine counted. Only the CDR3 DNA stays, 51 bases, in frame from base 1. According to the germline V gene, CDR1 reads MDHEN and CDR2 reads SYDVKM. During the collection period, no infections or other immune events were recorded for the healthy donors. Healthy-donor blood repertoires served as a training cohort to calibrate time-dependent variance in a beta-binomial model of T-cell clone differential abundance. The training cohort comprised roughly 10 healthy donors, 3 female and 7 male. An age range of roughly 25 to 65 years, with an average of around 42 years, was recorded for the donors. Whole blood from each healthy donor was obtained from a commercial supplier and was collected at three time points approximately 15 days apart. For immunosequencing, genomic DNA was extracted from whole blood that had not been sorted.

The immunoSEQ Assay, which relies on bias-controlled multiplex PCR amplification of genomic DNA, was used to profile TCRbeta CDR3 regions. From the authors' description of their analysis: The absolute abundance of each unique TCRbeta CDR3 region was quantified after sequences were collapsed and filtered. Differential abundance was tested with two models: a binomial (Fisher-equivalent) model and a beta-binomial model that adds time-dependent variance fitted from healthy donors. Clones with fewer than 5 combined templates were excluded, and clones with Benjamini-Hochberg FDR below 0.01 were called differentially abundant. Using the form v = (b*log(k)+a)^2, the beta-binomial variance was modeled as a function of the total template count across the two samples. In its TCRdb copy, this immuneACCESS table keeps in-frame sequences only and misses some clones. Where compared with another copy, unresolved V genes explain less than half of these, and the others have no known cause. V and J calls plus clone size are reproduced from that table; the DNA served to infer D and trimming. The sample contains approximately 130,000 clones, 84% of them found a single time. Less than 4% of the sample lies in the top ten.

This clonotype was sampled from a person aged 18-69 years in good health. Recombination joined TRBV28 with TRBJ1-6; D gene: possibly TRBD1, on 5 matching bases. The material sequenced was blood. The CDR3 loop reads CASSLGRDTAYNSPLHF. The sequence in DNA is TGTGCCAGCAGTTTAGGCAGGGATACGGCCTATAATTCACCCCTCCACTTT.